This TCR beta chain was found in a study of blood T cells in healthy people across ages (dated by TCRdb to 2013 to 2016). Background on the whole study: Template switching captured roughly one uniquely barcoded TCR beta cDNA molecule per two T cells in model experiments. Donors of different ages were randomly distributed across sequencing lanes to avoid experimental bias. The study analyzed two additional independent replicas of 1 million unique cDNA reads from the same blood draw for two donors, one aged 18 to 30 and one aged 80 or older. Age-related changes in TCR beta repertoire diversity were measured in the study by deep sequencing normalized with unique cDNA molecular identifiers. The donors were split into four age groups: young (average 16 years), middle-aged (around 40), aged (roughly 65) and long-lived (82). What the authors observed across the whole study: The CMV infection status of donors was not known, potentially confounding age-related changes in expanded clonotypes. As age increased, observed TCR beta diversity per million T cells dropped in a roughly linear way, and a significant reduction was already evident by age approximately 40. Because profiling used bulk unsorted PBMCs, naive and antigen-experienced compartments could not be compared conclusively. Compared with the aged group, more naive CD4+ T cells, fewer expanded clones and increased TCR diversity were shown by the long-lived group, suggesting age selection. Estimates of total diversity based on one million sequenced T cells were regarded as lower bounds and as underestimates. The percentage of naive T cells measured by flow cytometry correlated strongly with observed TCR beta diversity.

Libraries were constructed by 5' RACE. Instrument used: Illumina HiSeq 2500. The second PCR ran for roughly 6 to 11 cycles and used a J-beta primer mix along with a sample-barcoded 5' primer. A template-switch 5' adaptor carrying 12 random nucleotides introduced a unique molecular identifier onto each TCR beta cDNA molecule. Each sample yielded at least 3 million CDR3-containing paired-end reads. First-strand cDNA was synthesized from all RNA with the Mint cDNA synthesis kit, primed by a TRBC-specific oligonucleotide. Following uracil-DNA glycosylase treatment, all cDNA underwent a first 18-cycle PCR with the universal primers M1SS and BC2_uni_R. The study's own analysis went as follows. For normalization, 1 million high-quality reads were randomly selected from each sample, with every read carrying a distinct molecular identifier. Reads with shared molecular identifiers were discarded instead of being binned into consensus sequences. MiTCR, set to a Q25 quality threshold and the strictest error-elimination algorithm, was used for CDR3 identification, clonotype clustering and error correction. A nonparametric unseen species model with Euler transformation was used to estimate a lower bound on total TCR beta diversity. TCRdb took the public reads, trimmed them with fastp at Q25, ran MiXCR for clone calling and kept in-frame beta chains. Rows are combined by CDR3 protein, so each entry shows the most common genes and DNA. TCRdb's processing, not the study's, gives the V and J calls here. Here the sample has 720,000 or so distinct CDR3 sequences; approximately 40% occur a single time. The biggest ten clones account for around 30% of the sample.

Systemically healthy Caucasian individuals from Russia, around 39 in total and aged about 6 to 100 years, were included as donors. Each donor gave 9 to 10 milliliters of peripheral blood, collected into EDTA-treated Vacutainer tubes. Ficoll-Paque density-gradient centrifugation was used to isolate PBMCs, with at least 7 million obtained per sample. Trizol reagent was used to extract total RNA from PBMCs, with at least 5 micrograms per sample. Naive CD45RAhigh/CD27high T cell percentages were measured by flow cytometry on a PBMC aliquot from every donor. With regard to this clonotype: It has no known antigen specificity. Base qualities are not provided; no much larger clone lies one nucleotide away.

V lost 6 bases and J lost 5 bases, and the count of bases not matched to a germline gene is 7. CDR1 DFQATT and CDR2 SNEGSKA were looked up in the germline V gene (reference sequence). Measured from the cysteine to the phenylalanine, the CDR3 is 13 residues long. The read is trimmed to its CDR3 DNA, 39 bases read in frame from base 1. The sequence was obtained from a man older than 75 in good health. This chain is built from TRBV20-1 and TRBJ1-5, with 7 bases matching TRBD1. The sample consisted of blood. CDR3 region: CSATGQVDQPQHF. The DNA is as follows: TGCAGTGCGACCGGACAGGTCGATCAGCCCCAGCATTTT.